This T cell receptor (beta chain) was observed in a study of shared clonotypes between healthy human individuals. Assay used: immunoSEQ multiplex PCR; TCRdb lists only in-frame clones, some missing. The sample includes about 490,000 clones, approximately 82% seen only once; the top ten take about 12%. This clone has a single count. Other DNA sequences of this sample code for an identical CDR3. This CDR3 has 13 residues. Germline CDR1 MNHEY, CDR2 SMNVEV (reference sequence). Trimming shortened V by 2 bases and J by 6 bases, and 9 bases separated the two germline ends. Input material: PBMCs. The V gene is TRBV27, the J gene TRBJ2-3; a possible D gene is TRBD1 (6 bases). The sequence derives from a woman aged 35 to 49 in good health. Some clones in this sample may be carry-over from other donors' samples. The CDR3 sequence: CASSLGTTDTQYF. CDR3 coding DNA: TGTGCCAGCAGTTTAGGGACAACGGATACGCAGTATTTT.